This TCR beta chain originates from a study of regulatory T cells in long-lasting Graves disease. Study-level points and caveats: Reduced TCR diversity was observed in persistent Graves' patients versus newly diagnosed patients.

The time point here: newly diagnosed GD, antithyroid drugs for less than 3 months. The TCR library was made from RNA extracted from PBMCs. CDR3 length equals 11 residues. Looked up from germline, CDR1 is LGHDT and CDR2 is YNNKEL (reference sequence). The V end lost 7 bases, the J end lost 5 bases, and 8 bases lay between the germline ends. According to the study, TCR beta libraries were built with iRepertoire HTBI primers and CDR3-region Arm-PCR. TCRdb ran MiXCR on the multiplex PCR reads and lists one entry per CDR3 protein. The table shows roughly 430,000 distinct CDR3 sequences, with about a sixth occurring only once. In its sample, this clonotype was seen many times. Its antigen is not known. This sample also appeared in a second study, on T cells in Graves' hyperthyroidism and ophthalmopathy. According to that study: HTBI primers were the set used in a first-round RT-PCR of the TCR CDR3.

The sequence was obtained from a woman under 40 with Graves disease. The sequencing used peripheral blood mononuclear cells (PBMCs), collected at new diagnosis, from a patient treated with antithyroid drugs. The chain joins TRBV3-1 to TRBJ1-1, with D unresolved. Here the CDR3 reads CASKGGTEAFF. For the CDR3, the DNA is TGTGCCAGCAAAGGAGGAACTGAAGCTTTCTTT.